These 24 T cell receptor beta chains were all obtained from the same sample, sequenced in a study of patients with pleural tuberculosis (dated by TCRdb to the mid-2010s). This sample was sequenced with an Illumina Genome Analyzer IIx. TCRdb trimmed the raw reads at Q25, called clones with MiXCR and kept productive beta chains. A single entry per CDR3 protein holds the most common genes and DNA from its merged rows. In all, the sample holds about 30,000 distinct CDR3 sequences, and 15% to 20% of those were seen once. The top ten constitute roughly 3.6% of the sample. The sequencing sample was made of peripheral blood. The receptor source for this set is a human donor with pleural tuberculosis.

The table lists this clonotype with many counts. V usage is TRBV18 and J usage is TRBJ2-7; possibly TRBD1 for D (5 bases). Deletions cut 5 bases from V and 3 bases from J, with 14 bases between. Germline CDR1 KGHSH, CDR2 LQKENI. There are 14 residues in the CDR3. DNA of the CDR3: TGTGCCAGCTCAGAAACCCAGGGTGACTACGAGCAGTACTTC. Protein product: CASSETQGDYEQYF.

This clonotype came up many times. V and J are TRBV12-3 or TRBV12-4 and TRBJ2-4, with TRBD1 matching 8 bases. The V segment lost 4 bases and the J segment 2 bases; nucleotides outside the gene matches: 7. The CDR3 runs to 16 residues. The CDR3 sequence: CASSSAGGFTKNIQYF. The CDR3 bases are TGTGCCAGCAGTTCCGCAGGGGGCTTTACCAAAAACATTCAGTACTTC.

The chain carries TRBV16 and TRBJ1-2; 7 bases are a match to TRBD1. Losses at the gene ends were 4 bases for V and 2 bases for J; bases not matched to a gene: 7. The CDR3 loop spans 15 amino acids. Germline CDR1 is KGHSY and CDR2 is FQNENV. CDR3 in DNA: TGTGCCAGCAGCCTAATAACGGGACAGAACTATGGCTACACCTTC. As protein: CASSLITGQNYGYTF.

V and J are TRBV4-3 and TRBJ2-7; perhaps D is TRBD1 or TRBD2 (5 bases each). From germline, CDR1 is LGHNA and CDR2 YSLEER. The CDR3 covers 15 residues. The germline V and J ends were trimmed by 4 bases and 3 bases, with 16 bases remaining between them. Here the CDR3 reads CASSPGRGYIYEQYF. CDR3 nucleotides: TGCGCCAGCAGCCCGGGACGGGGCTACATCTACGAGCAGTACTTC.

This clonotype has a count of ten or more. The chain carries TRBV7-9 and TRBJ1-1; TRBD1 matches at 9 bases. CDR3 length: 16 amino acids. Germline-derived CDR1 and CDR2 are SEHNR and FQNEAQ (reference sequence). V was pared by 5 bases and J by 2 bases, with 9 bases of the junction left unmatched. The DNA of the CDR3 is TGTGCCAGCAGCGCCCCCGGGACAGGGATCAACACTGAAGCTTTCTTT. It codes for CASSAPGTGINTEAFF. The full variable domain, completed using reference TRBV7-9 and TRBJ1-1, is DTGVSQNPRHKITKRGQNVTFRCDPISEHNRLYWYRQTLGQGPEFLTYFQNEAQLEKSRLLSDRFSAERPKGSFSTLEIQRTEQGDSAMYLCASSAPGTGINTEAFFGQGTRLTVV.

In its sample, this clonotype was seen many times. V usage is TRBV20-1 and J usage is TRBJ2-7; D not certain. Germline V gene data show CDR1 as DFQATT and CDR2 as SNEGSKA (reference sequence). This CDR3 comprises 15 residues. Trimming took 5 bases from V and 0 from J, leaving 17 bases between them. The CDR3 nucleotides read TGCAGTGCTCCCTCCGCCGGGCTTAGCTCCTACGAGCAGTACTTC. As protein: CSAPSAGLSSYEQYF.

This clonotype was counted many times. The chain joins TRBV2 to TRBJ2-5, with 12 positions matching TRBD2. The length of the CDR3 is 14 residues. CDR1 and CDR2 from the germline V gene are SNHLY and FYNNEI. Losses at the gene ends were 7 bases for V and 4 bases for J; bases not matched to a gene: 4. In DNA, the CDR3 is TGTGCCAGCACCCGGGGACTAGCGGGAGAGACCCAGTACTTC. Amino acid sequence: CASTRGLAGETQYF.

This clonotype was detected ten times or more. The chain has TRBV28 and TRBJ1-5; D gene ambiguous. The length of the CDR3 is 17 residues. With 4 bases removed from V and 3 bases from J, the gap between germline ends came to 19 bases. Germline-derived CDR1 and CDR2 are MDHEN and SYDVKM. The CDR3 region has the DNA TGTGCCAGCAGTTCGCCTTTTCGCGGCGCCCTCAATCAGCCCCAGCATTTT. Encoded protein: CASSSPFRGALNQPQHF. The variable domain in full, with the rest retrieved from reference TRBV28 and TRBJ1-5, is DVKVTQSSRYLVKRTGEKVFLECVQDMDHENMFWYRQDPGLGLRLIYFSYDVKMKEKGDIPEGYSVSREKKERFSLILESASTNQTSMYLCASSSPFRGALNQPQHFGDGTRLSIL.

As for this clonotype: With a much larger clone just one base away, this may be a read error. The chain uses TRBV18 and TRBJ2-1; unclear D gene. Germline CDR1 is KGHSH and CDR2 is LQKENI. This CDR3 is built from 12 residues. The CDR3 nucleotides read TGTGCCAGCTCACCTAGTTGGAATGGGCAGTTCTTC. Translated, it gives CASSPSWNGQFF.

CDR3 sequence (DNA): TGTGCCTGTAGTAAGACAGGGGCCTACCCGGGGCAGTACTTC. Encoded protein: CACSKTGAYPGQYF. V is TRBV30 and J is TRBJ2-7, with TRBD1 identical over 8 bases. The CDR3 runs 14 residues. J gave up 9 bases and V 6 bases, and 16 bases lay outside the gene matches. In germline, CDR1 is GTSNPN, CDR2 SVGIG (reference sequence).

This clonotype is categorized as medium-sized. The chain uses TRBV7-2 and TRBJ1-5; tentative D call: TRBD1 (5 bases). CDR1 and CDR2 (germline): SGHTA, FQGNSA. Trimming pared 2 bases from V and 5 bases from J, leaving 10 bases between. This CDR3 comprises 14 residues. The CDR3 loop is CASSLFRRDQPQHF. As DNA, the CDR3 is TGTGCCAGCAGCTTATTCCGCAGGGATCAGCCCCAGCATTTT.

The chain's CDR3 is CTSSLNWAGGPDTQYF. For the CDR3, the DNA is TGTACCAGCAGCTTAAACTGGGCGGGAGGTCCCGATACGCAGTATTTT. The chain links TRBV7-2 to TRBJ2-3; TRBD2 matches at 8 bases. Trimming at V came to 2 bases and at J to 6 bases, leaving 10 bases not matched to a gene. This CDR3 has 16 amino acids. Germline values: CDR1 SGHTA, CDR2 FQGNSA.

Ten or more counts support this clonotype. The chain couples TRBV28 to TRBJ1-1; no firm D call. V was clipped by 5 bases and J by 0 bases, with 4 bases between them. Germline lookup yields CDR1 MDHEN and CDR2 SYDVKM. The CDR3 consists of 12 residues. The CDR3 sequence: CASSLLNTEAFF. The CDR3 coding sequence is TGTGCCAGCAGTCTTTTGAACACTGAAGCTTTCTTT.

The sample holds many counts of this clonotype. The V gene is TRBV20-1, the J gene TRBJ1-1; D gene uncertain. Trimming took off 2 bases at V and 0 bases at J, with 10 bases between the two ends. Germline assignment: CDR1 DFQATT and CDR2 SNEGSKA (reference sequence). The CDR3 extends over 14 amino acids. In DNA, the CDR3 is TGCAGTGCTAGACCTGGCGGGATGAACACTGAAGCTTTCTTT. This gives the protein CSARPGGMNTEAFF.

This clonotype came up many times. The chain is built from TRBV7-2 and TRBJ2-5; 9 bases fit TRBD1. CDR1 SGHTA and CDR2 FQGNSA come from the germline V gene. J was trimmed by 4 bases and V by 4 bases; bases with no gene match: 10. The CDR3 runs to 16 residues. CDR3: CASSWIPGQGGETQYF. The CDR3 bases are TGTGCCAGCAGCTGGATTCCGGGACAGGGAGGAGAGACCCAGTACTTC.

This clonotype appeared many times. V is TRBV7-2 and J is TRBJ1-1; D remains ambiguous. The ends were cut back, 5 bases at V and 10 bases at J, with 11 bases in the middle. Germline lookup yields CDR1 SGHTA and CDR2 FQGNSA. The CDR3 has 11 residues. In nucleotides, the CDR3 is TGTGCCAGCAGCCAAATTTCGCGAGCTTTCTTT. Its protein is CASSQISRAFF.

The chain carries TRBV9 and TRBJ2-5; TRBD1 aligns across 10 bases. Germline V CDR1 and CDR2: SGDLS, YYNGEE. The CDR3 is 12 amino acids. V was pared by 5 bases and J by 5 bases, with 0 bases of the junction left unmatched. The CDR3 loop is CASRGQGETQYF. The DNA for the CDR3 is TGTGCCAGCAGGGGACAGGGGGAGACCCAGTACTTC.

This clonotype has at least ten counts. The CDR3 DNA reads as TGCAGTGCCACCCTCGGGACGGACTCTAACTATGGCTACACCTTC. The encoded protein is CSATLGTDSNYGYTF. The V gene is TRBV20-1, the J gene TRBJ1-2, with a weak D call TRBD1 (5 bases). CDR1 and CDR2 from the germline V gene are DFQATT and SNEGSKA (reference sequence). The CDR3 is 15 amino acids. V gave up 6 bases and J gave up 0 bases, with 17 bases separating them.

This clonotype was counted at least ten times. Here the CDR3 DNA reads TGCGCCAGCAGCGCCGAAGGGGGGGCGCATGGCTACACCTTC. As protein: CASSAEGGAHGYTF. The chain carries TRBV5-1 and TRBJ1-2; possibly TRBD1 for D (6 bases). Germline V gene data show CDR1 as SGHRS and CDR2 as YFSETQ. V dropped 4 bases and J dropped 6 bases, with 16 bases sitting between them. The CDR3 sequence is 14 residues long.

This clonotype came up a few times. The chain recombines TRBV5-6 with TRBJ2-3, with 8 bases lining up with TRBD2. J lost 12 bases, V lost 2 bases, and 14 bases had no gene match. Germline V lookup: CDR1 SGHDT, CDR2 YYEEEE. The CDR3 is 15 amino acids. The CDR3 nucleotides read TGTGCCAGCAGCTTTAGAAGCGGGGGCCCTCTGGCACAGTATTTT. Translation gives CASSFRSGGPLAQYF.

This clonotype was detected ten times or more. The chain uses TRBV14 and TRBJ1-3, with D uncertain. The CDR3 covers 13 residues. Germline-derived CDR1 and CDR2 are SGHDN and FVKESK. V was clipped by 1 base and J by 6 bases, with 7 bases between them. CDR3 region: CASSQAGANTIYF. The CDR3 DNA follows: TGTGCCAGCAGCCAAGCAGGAGCAAACACCATATATTTT.

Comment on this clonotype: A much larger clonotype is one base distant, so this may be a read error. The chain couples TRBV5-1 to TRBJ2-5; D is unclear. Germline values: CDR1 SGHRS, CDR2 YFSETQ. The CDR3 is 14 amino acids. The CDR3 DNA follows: TGCGCCAGCAGCTCAATCACGTACCAAGAGGCCCAGTACTTC. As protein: CASSSITYQEAQYF. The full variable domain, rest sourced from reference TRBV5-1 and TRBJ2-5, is KAGVTQTPRYLIKTRGQQVTLSCSPISGHRSVSWYQQTPGQGLQFLFEYFSETQRNKGNFPGRFSGRQFSNSRSEMNVSTLELGDSALYLCASSSITYQEAQYFGPGTRLLVL.

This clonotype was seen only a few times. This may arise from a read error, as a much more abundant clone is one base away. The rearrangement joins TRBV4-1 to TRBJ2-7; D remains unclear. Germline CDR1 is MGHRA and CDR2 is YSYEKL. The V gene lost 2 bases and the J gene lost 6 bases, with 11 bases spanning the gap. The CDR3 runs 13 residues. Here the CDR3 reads CASSQSQSSEQYF. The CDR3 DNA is TGCGCCAGCAGCCAATCTCAGAGCTCCGAGCAGTACTTC.

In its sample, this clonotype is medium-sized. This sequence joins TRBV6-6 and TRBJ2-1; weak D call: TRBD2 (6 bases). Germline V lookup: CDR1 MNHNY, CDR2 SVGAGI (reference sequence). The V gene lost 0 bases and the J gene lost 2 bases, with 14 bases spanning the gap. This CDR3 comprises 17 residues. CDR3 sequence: CASSYSVGGEPYNEQFF. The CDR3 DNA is TGTGCCAGCAGTTACTCGGTCGGGGGAGAACCCTACAATGAGCAGTTCTTC.